Below, 10 T cell receptor beta chains from the same sample are listed, as sequenced in a study of T-cell memory formation after mild COVID-19. TCRdb re-called the 5' RACE reads through MiXCR, storing one row per CDR3 protein. The sample includes roughly 250,000 distinct CDR3 sequences, approximately 15% of them seen just once. The sample taken for sequencing was PBMCs or a T cell subset sorted from them (not recorded which). All receptors come from a man younger than 35 who had mild COVID-19 (a few samples of this study predate the infection). Cell type and time point are not known.

This clonotype was counted only a few times. This chain links TRBV28 with TRBJ2-7, with D tentatively TRBD1 (5 bases). Trimming left V 4 bases short and J 0 bases short, with 13 bases between. This CDR3 has 15 residues. Germline V lookup: CDR1 MDHEN, CDR2 SYDVKM. CDR3 sequence reads: CASSWAGSTSYEQYV. The DNA of the CDR3 is TGTGCCAGCAGTTGGGCAGGGTCGACCTCCTACGAGCAGTACGTC.

This clonotype occurred a few times. The J gene is TRBJ2-2, the V gene TRBV7-9; unclear D gene. The CDR3 is 14 amino acids. The V gene lost 3 bases and the J gene lost 4 bases, with 9 bases spanning the gap. CDR1 and CDR2 from the germline V gene are SEHNR and FQNEAQ (reference sequence). This CDR3 is CASSLSQSTGELFF. CDR3 nucleotides: TGTGCCAGCAGCTTGAGTCAGTCCACCGGGGAGCTGTTTTTT.

The chain has TRBV7-2 and TRBJ1-1, with D hard to call. The CDR3 runs 14 residues. In germline, CDR1 is SGHTA, CDR2 FQGNSA. Trimming took 5 bases from V and 3 from J, leaving 13 bases between them. This CDR3 is CASSPWGQDTEAFF. CDR3 bases: TGTGCCAGCAGCCCCTGGGGTCAGGACACTGAAGCTTTCTTT.

The sample holds a few counts of this clonotype. The chain has TRBV27 and TRBJ1-2, with D tentatively TRBD1 (6 bases). Trimming took off 4 bases at V and 4 bases at J, with 19 bases between the two ends. The CDR3 consists of 16 residues. Per germline, CDR1 MNHEY and CDR2 SMNVEV (reference sequence). The CDR3, as DNA: TGTGCCAGCAGTTCCTTGACAGGAGCCGTTGCCTATGGCTACACCTTC. Its translation: CASSSLTGAVAYGYTF.

The sample holds a few counts of this clonotype. The J gene is TRBJ1-4, the V gene TRBV7-2, with D uncertain. In germline, CDR1 is SGHTA, CDR2 FQGNSA. V was cut by 5 bases and J by 8 bases, with 12 bases left in between. CDR3 length: 13 residues. The chain's CDR3 is CASSPPGREKLFF. CDR3 in DNA: TGTGCCAGCAGCCCACCAGGACGGGAAAAACTGTTTTTT.

The genes are TRBV9 and TRBJ2-2; D might be TRBD1 (5 bases). Germline assignment: CDR1 SGDLS and CDR2 YYNGEE. This CDR3 is 16 amino acids long. Trimming removed 0 bases at V and 4 bases at J, with 13 bases between. The CDR3 sequence: CASSVATRVGTGELFF. The DNA for the CDR3 is TGTGCCAGCAGCGTAGCTACCAGGGTCGGCACCGGGGAGCTGTTTTTT.

This clonotype was detected ten times or more. The rearrangement joins TRBV7-2 to TRBJ2-5; D unclear. CDR1 is SGHTA, CDR2 FQGNSA, per germline. V lost 1 base and J lost 5, with 17 bases in between. The CDR3 consists of 16 residues. The CDR3 here is CASSLVATPSPETQYF. CDR3 sequence (DNA): TGTGCCAGCAGCTTAGTCGCGACGCCTTCGCCGGAGACCCAGTACTTC. Filled out from reference TRBV7-2 and TRBJ2-5, the complete variable domain reads GAGVSQSPSNKVTEKGKDVELRCDPISGHTALYWYRQSLGQGLEFLIYFQGNSAPDKSGLPSDRFSAERTGGSVSTLTIQRTQQEDSAVYLCASSLVATPSPETQYFGPGTRLLVL.

This clonotype appeared many times. The chain uses TRBV9 and TRBJ2-1; possible D gene TRBD2, 7 bases. This CDR3 is 13 amino acids long. The germline V and J ends were trimmed by 5 bases and 6 bases, with 12 bases remaining between them. Per the germline V gene, CDR1 is SGDLS and CDR2 is YYNGEE. For the CDR3, the DNA is TGTGCCAGCAGTCGAAGGGGGGGCAATGAGCAGTTCTTC. Protein: CASSRRGGNEQFF.

This chain links TRBV12-3 or TRBV12-4 with TRBJ2-5, with a weak D call TRBD2 (7 bases). Trimming pared 6 bases from V and 2 bases from J, leaving 19 bases between. This CDR3 comprises 16 residues. CDR3 in DNA: TGTGCCAGCAGGCCCTCGGGCGGGGGCTCTCAAGAGACCCAGTACTTC. This encodes CASRPSGGGSQETQYF.

The table lists this clonotype with a few counts. The gene calls are TRBV2 and TRBJ2-1; TRBD2 matches 9 bases. The CDR3 runs 15 residues. V was clipped by 8 bases and J by 2 bases; unmatched bases: 7. Per germline, CDR1 SNHLY and CDR2 FYNNEI. CDR3 coding DNA: TGTGCCAGCCGGCGGGGGGGCTCCCCCTACAATGAGCAGTTCTTC. Translated, it gives CASRRGGSPYNEQFF.